The sample holds a few counts of the clone carrying this T cell receptor beta chain. Preceding any ophthalmopathy symptoms, the blood sample dates from first hyperthyroidism diagnosis. RNA transcripts gave rise to amplified TCR beta CDR3 regions. The HTBI primer set served for first-round RT-PCR of the TCR CDR3. TCRdb called the multiplex PCR reads again in MiXCR, with one record for every CDR3 protein. The top ten hold approximately 5.7% of the sample, which has some 600,000 distinct CDR3 sequences, approximately 15% seen once. V was cut by 6 bases and J by 0 bases, with 12 bases left in between. This CDR3 comprises 15 residues. Per germline, CDR1 ENHRY and CDR2 SYGVKD. The source of the sample is a study of T cells in Graves' hyperthyroidism and ophthalmopathy.

Sequenced sample: blood. V is TRBV10-3 and J is TRBJ1-3; D is undetermined. This clonotype was obtained from a woman aged 25 to 39 with Graves' hyperthyroidism that later progressed to Graves' ophthalmopathy. This chain's CDR3 is CAIRPLPDSGNTIYF. The CDR3 DNA reads TGTGCCATCAGGCCCCTCCCCGACTCTGGAAACACCATATATTTT.